This entry lists 14 T cell receptor beta chains sequenced from one sample in a study of cytomegalovirus exposure and HLA in healthy donors. Both 60 Vbeta primers and 13 Jbeta primers went into the PCR. Profiling relied on immunoSEQ multiplex PCR, and the TCRdb table lists in-frame clones only, not all of them. The profile shows some 270,000 clones, 80% to 95% of them singletons. The sample consisted of PBMCs. The receptors derive from a girl aged 2-10 years in good health and CMV-seronegative.

The chain couples TRBV5-6 to TRBJ1-5, with 7 bases lining up with TRBD1. This CDR3 spans 12 amino acids. CDR1 is SGHDT, CDR2 YYEEEE, per germline. The junction had 0 bases not matched to a gene; V was cut back by 4 bases and J by 5 bases. DNA of the CDR3: TGTGCCAGCAGCCAGGGGGATCAGCCCCAGCATTTT. Its protein is CASSQGDQPQHF.

This clone was detected a few times. The chain has TRBV6-6 and TRBJ1-5; possibly TRBD1 for D (5 bases). The CDR3 sequence is 14 residues long. Deletions cut 6 bases from V and 6 bases from J, with 15 bases between. Germline loops: CDR1 MNHNY, CDR2 SVGAGI (reference sequence). For the CDR3, the DNA is TGTGCCAGCAGCCGGGGGGGGACCGGTCAGCCCCAGCATTTT. Translation gives CASSRGGTGQPQHF.

The CDR3 region is CASSSGRMTQRDEQFF. In DNA, the CDR3 is TGTGCCAGCAGTTCGGGGAGAATGACTCAGAGGGATGAGCAGTTCTTC. The chain is built from TRBV6-5 and TRBJ2-1; tentative D call: TRBD2 (5 bases). The CDR3 has 16 amino acids. Germline loops: CDR1 MNHEY, CDR2 SVGAGI. Trimming took off 4 bases at V and 8 bases at J, with 21 bases between the two ends.

This chain connects TRBV9 to TRBJ2-1; the D gene is possibly TRBD2 (6 bases). Trimming removed 4 bases from V and 7 bases from J, with 24 bases in between. This CDR3 contains 17 residues. CDR1 SGDLS and CDR2 YYNGEE come from the germline V gene. In DNA form, the CDR3 reads TGTGCCAGCAGCAACCGGAGGGCAGGGATGCATTCAAATGAGCAGTTCTTC. It codes for CASSNRRAGMHSNEQFF.

The J gene is TRBJ1-1, the V gene TRBV6-6; perhaps TRBD1 as D (5 bases). V was cut by 6 bases and J by 4 bases, with 9 bases left in between. The CDR3 contains 12 residues. The V gene's germline CDR1 is MNHNY and CDR2 SVGAGI (reference sequence). Written as DNA, the CDR3 is TGTGCCAGCAGCTCAGGGTCCACTGAAGCTTTCTTT. Residues: CASSSGSTEAFF.

The chain carries TRBV5-5 and TRBJ2-5, with 9 bases aligning to TRBD2. Looked up from germline, CDR1 is SGHKS and CDR2 is YYEKEE (reference sequence). CDR3 size: 16 residues. Germline trimming cut 0 bases from V and 2 bases from J; bases unmatched to any gene: 5. In DNA, the CDR3 is TGTGCCAGCAGCTTGGATAGCGGGAGTGCTCAAGAGACCCAGTACTTC. It translates to CASSLDSGSAQETQYF.

The rearrangement joins TRBV2 to TRBJ2-1; 11 nucleotides align to TRBD1. From germline, CDR1 is SNHLY and CDR2 FYNNEI. This CDR3 region has 14 residues. V lost 9 bases to trimming and J lost 7 bases; unmatched junction nucleotides: 8. The CDR3 sequence: CASIRDRGSNEQFF. CDR3 nucleotides: TGTGCCAGTATCCGGGACAGGGGGTCGAATGAGCAGTTCTTC.

This rearrangement joins TRBV7-9 to TRBJ1-1; tentative D call: TRBD1 (5 bases). V dropped 6 bases and J dropped 5 bases, with 16 bases sitting between them. Germline lookup yields CDR1 SEHNR and CDR2 FQNEAQ (reference sequence). The CDR3 has 14 residues. This CDR3 reads CASSSSQGPTEAFF. CDR3 nucleotide sequence: TGTGCCAGCAGTTCCAGCCAGGGCCCGACTGAAGCTTTCTTT.

The J gene is TRBJ2-6, the V gene TRBV5-1, with D unclear. Germline CDR1 and CDR2: SGHRS and YFSETQ. The CDR3 runs 14 residues. Here the CDR3 reads CVPLERSGANVLTF. The CDR3 nucleotides read TGCGTCCCCCTGGAGCGCTCTGGGGCCAACGTCCTGACTTTC.

The V and J genes are TRBV28 and TRBJ1-5; possible D gene TRBD1, 6 bases. V shed 3 bases and J shed 7 bases, with 13 bases lying between them. There are 14 residues in the CDR3. Germline CDR1 is MDHEN and CDR2 is SYDVKM. CDR3 sequence (DNA): TGTGCCAGCAGTTTTCCACAGGGAAGGCAGCCCCAGCATTTT. This sequence encodes CASSFPQGRQPQHF.

V and J are TRBV29-1 and TRBJ2-7; 7 bases are a match to TRBD2. Germline V CDR1 and CDR2: SQVTM, ANQGSEA. CDR3 size: 13 residues. Trimming at V came to 7 bases and at J to 5 bases, leaving 11 bases not matched to a gene. CDR3 sequence: CSASGKVLNEQYF. The CDR3 DNA reads as TGCAGCGCAAGCGGGAAGGTGCTGAACGAGCAGTACTTC.

This chain uses TRBV9 with TRBJ1-3; D gene unclear. Germline lookup yields CDR1 SGDLS and CDR2 YYNGEE. V dropped 1 base and J dropped 0 bases, with 14 bases sitting between them. The CDR3 length is 17 residues. The CDR3 sequence: CASSVNPYDSSGNTIYF. The CDR3 DNA reads TGTGCCAGCAGCGTAAACCCCTACGATAGCTCTGGAAACACCATATATTTT.

The gene calls are TRBV10-3 and TRBJ1-6; TRBD1 aligns across 9 bases. Germline CDR1 ENHRY, CDR2 SYGVKD. The V segment lost 2 bases and the J segment 7 bases; nucleotides outside the gene matches: 3. The CDR3 is made up of 15 amino acids. The CDR3 bases are TGTGCCATCAGTGAGACCGGGACAGGGAATTCACCCCTCCACTTT. This sequence encodes CAISETGTGNSPLHF.

The chain employs TRBV4-1 and TRBJ1-2, with 8 bases aligning to TRBD1. Trimming at V came to 4 bases and at J to 4 bases, leaving 11 bases not matched to a gene. This CDR3 is built from 16 residues. Germline-derived CDR1 and CDR2 are MGHRA and YSYEKL. The CDR3 reads CASSPHSDRAIYGYTF. DNA of the CDR3: TGCGCCAGCAGCCCTCACTCGGACAGGGCCATCTATGGCTACACCTTC.